These 21 T cell receptor beta chains came from one sample sequenced in a study of blood T cell repertoires in COVID-19. Generated by immunoSEQ multiplex PCR, the TCRdb table keeps only in-frame clones and is missing some. Of approximately 240,000 clones detected, around 87% appear once; the ten largest clones hold just under 6.5%. The sample was PBMCs or T cells enriched from blood (not recorded which). Every receptor here comes from a woman aged 25 to 39 with acute COVID-19.

This rearrangement joins TRBV7-3 to TRBJ2-1, with 11 bases identical to TRBD1. With V trimmed by 2 bases and J by 9 bases, 12 bases remained unmatched. The CDR3 spans 17 residues. The germline gives CDR1 SGHTA, CDR2 FQGTGA. The CDR3, as DNA: TGTGCCAGCAGCTTAGTTCAGGGGACAGGGGGTTTTGTTGAGCAGTTCTTC. It yields the protein CASSLVQGTGGFVEQFF.

The chain links TRBV6-5 to TRBJ1-2; 8 nucleotides align to TRBD1. CDR1 is MNHEY, CDR2 SVGAGI, per germline. This CDR3 region has 15 residues. V trimming: 2 bases; J trimming: 1 base; junction bases outside the gene matches: 3. The CDR3 loop reads CASSYEDRVNYGYTF. The CDR3 coding sequence is TGTGCCAGCAGTTACGAGGACAGGGTTAACTATGGCTACACCTTC.

This rearrangement joins TRBV7-8 to TRBJ2-7, with TRBD2 identical over 11 bases. The CDR3 loop spans 16 amino acids. Unmatched junction bases numbered 9, after V lost 5 bases and J lost 3 bases. The germline V gene encodes CDR1 SGHVS and CDR2 FQNEAQ. CDR3 nucleotides: TGTGCCAGCAGCGCCTACCGACTAGCGGGAAACTACGAGCAGTACTTC. Encoded protein: CASSAYRLAGNYEQYF. Filled out from reference TRBV7-8 and TRBJ2-7, the complete variable domain reads GAGVSQSPRYKVAKRGQDVALRCDPISGHVSLFWYQQALGQGPEFLTYFQNEAQLDKSGLPSDRFFAERPEGSVSTLKIQRTQQEDSAVYLCASSAYRLAGNYEQYFGPGTRLTVT.

The V gene is TRBV11-2, the J gene TRBJ1-2, with D uncertain. This CDR3 has 18 amino acids. Germline V gives CDR1 SGHAT, CDR2 FQNNGV. Trimming left V 5 bases short and J 2 bases short, with 24 bases between. This CDR3 reads CASSKLDLGATKNYGYTF. The CDR3 DNA reads TGTGCCAGCAGCAAACTTGACTTGGGTGCCACAAAGAACTATGGCTACACCTTC.

This rearrangement joins TRBV29-1 to TRBJ2-3; tentative D call: TRBD2 (6 bases). Trimming removed 3 bases at V and 4 bases at J, with 11 bases between. CDR3 length: 13 residues. Germline CDR1 SQVTM, CDR2 ANQGSEA. The CDR3, as DNA: TGCAGCGTTGAGGGTCCGGGAGCAGATACGCAGTATTTT. Amino acid sequence: CSVEGPGADTQYF.

Comment on this clone: The sample contains more than one DNA sequence encoding this CDR3. The genes are TRBV6-5 and TRBJ1-6; possible D gene TRBD1, 5 bases. V was shortened by 0 bases and J by 7 bases, with 10 bases between the two germline ends. CDR3 size: 15 residues. CDR1 is MNHEY and CDR2 is SVGAGI in the germline V gene. This chain's CDR3 is CASSYSGQGNSPLHF. Written as DNA, the CDR3 is TGTGCCAGCAGTTACTCTGGACAAGGGAATTCACCCCTCCACTTT.

The V and J genes are TRBV5-1 and TRBJ1-4, with 9 positions matching TRBD1. The CDR3 runs to 16 residues. Germline V gene sequence: CDR1 SGHRS, CDR2 YFSETQ. Losses at the gene ends were 4 bases for V and 6 bases for J; bases not matched to a gene: 10. CDR3 residues: CASSLDRGIDYEKLFF. The CDR3 DNA reads as TGCGCCAGCAGCCTGGACAGGGGAATAGATTATGAAAAACTGTTTTTT.

This sequence joins TRBV27 and TRBJ2-5; 9 bases align to TRBD2. The CDR3 totals 16 residues. Germline V CDR1 and CDR2: MNHEY, SMNVEV (reference sequence). V gave up 3 bases and J gave up 5 bases; unmatched junction bases: 10. CDR3 in amino acids: CASSLFSGRGRETQYF. In nucleotides, the CDR3 is TGTGCCAGCAGTTTGTTTAGCGGGAGAGGACGGGAGACCCAGTACTTC.

The chain employs TRBV28 and TRBJ2-7; D is possibly TRBD1 (5 bases). The CDR3 runs to 15 residues. Germline values: CDR1 MDHEN, CDR2 SYDVKM. V was trimmed by 2 bases and J by 1 base, leaving 12 bases between them. CDR3 DNA: TGTGCCAGCAGTTTAACAGGAGAAAGGTCCTACGAGCAGTACTTC. Its translation: CASSLTGERSYEQYF. The entire variable domain, with the rest obtained from reference TRBV28 and TRBJ2-7, is as follows: DVKVTQSSRYLVKRTGEKVFLECVQDMDHENMFWYRQDPGLGLRLIYFSYDVKMKEKGDIPEGYSVSREKKERFSLILESASTNQTSMYLCASSLTGERSYEQYFGPGTRLTVT.

This clone came up once. CDR3 DNA: TGTGCCAGCGGGAGGACTTCCGAGCAGTACTTC. It codes for CASGRTSEQYF. The rearrangement uses TRBV6-5 and TRBJ2-7; a weak D match, TRBD2 (6 bases). Germline V gene sequence: CDR1 MNHEY, CDR2 SVGAGI. Trimming shortened V by 8 bases and J by 6 bases, and 11 bases separated the two germline ends. There are 11 residues in the CDR3.

V gene TRBV7-9 combines with J gene TRBJ2-7; TRBD2 matches at 8 bases. The CDR3 totals 14 residues. The germline V gene encodes CDR1 SEHNR and CDR2 FQNEAQ (reference sequence). The V and J ends lost 5 bases and 0 bases, in that order; junction bases with no gene match: 3. This chain's CDR3 is CASSQSGSSYEQYF. In DNA, the CDR3 is TGTGCCAGCAGCCAAAGCGGGAGCTCCTACGAGCAGTACTTC.

The V call is TRBV7-9, the J call TRBJ1-1; D is uncertain. Trimming removed 0 bases at V and 0 bases at J, with 11 bases between. Looked up from germline, CDR1 is SEHNR and CDR2 is FQNEAQ (reference sequence). The CDR3 is 16 residues long. The CDR3 reads CASSLAGEGMNTEAFF. DNA of the CDR3: TGTGCCAGCAGCTTAGCCGGAGAGGGTATGAACACTGAAGCTTTCTTT.

The chain recombines TRBV13 with TRBJ1-4; 11 bases match TRBD1. The CDR3 has 14 amino acids. The germline CDR1 and CDR2 sequences are PRHDT and FYEKMQ (reference sequence). J lost 8 bases, V lost 3 bases, and 2 bases had no gene match. The CDR3 here is CASSFGTGGEKLFF. CDR3 bases: TGTGCCAGCAGCTTCGGGACAGGGGGGGAAAAACTGTTTTTT.

The genes are TRBV7-9 and TRBJ1-3, with 9 bases fitting TRBD1. Per germline, CDR1 SEHNR and CDR2 FQNEAQ (reference sequence). V gave up 2 bases and J gave up 7 bases; unmatched junction bases: 9. The CDR3 runs to 16 residues. The DNA for the CDR3 is TGTGCCAGCAGCTTATTCCATCGGACAGGGGCGAACACCATATATTTT. Translation: CASSLFHRTGANTIYF. The variable domain in full, completed from reference TRBV7-9 and TRBJ1-3, reads DTGVSQNPRHKITKRGQNVTFRCDPISEHNRLYWYRQTLGQGPEFLTYFQNEAQLEKSRLLSDRFSAERPKGSFSTLEIQRTEQGDSAMYLCASSLFHRTGANTIYFGEGSWLTVV.

This clone has only one observation. The chain combines TRBV19 with TRBJ2-1; 9 bases are shared with TRBD1. With 4 bases clipped from V and 4 bases from J, the junction kept 11 bases outside the gene matches. Germline-derived CDR1 and CDR2 are LNHDA and SQIVND (reference sequence). This CDR3 has 17 amino acids. The CDR3 region has the DNA TGTGCCAGTAGTACCCTACCCGACAGGGGGAATTACAATGAGCAGTTCTTC. It yields the protein CASSTLPDRGNYNEQFF.

This clone has more than one count but fewer than ten. The chain links TRBV28 to TRBJ1-1; TRBD1 matches 7 bases. The CDR3 consists of 13 residues. Germline V lookup: CDR1 MDHEN, CDR2 SYDVKM. The ends lost 5 bases at V and 4 bases at J; junction bases unmatched: 4. CDR3 protein: CASSRRGLTEAFF. The CDR3 region has the DNA TGTGCCAGCAGTCGTAGGGGGCTCACTGAAGCTTTCTTT.

The chain employs TRBV6-5 and TRBJ1-2; D uncertain. This CDR3 comprises 14 residues. V gave up 4 bases and J gave up 3 bases, with 12 bases separating them. Germline V gives CDR1 MNHEY, CDR2 SVGAGI. CDR3 coding DNA: TGTGCCAGCAGTTTATACCCGCCAGACTATGGCTACACCTTC. Amino acid sequence: CASSLYPPDYGYTF.

V is TRBV7-8 and J is TRBJ2-2; 9 positions match TRBD1. Germline CDR1 SGHVS, CDR2 FQNEAQ. There are 15 residues in the CDR3. Trimming at V came to 5 bases and at J to 7 bases, leaving 8 bases not matched to a gene. The CDR3 nucleotides are TGTGCCAGCAGCCCAATGGACAGGGGAGGCGGGGAGCTGTTTTTT. It translates to CASSPMDRGGGELFF.

The genes are TRBV6-5 and TRBJ2-3, with a tentative D call TRBD1 (6 bases). Germline CDR1 reads MNHEY; CDR2 reads SVGAGI. CDR3 length: 16 amino acids. V lost 0 bases to trimming and J lost 1 base, with 11 bases between them. DNA for the CDR3: TGTGCCAGCAGTTACTCCGGACAGCCACGCACAGATACGCAGTATTTT. Protein: CASSYSGQPRTDTQYF.

The chain carries TRBV24-1 and TRBJ2-5; TRBD1 matches 8 bases. Trimming took 3 bases from V and 5 from J; bases not matched to a gene: 7. CDR3 length: 15 amino acids. Germline CDR1 KGHDR, CDR2 SFDVKD. CDR3 DNA: TGTGCCACCAGTGATACCCGGACAGGGTTGGAGACCCAGTACTTC. It codes for CATSDTRTGLETQYF.

This clone appeared once. The rearrangement uses TRBV19 and TRBJ1-1; 7 nucleotides match TRBD1. CDR3 size: 14 residues. Germline CDR1 LNHDA, CDR2 SQIVND (reference sequence). With V trimmed by 1 base and J by 4 bases, 3 bases remained unmatched. CDR3 sequence (DNA): TGTGCCAGTAGTATAGTAGGGGGCCTCACTGAAGCTTTCTTT. Its translation: CASSIVGGLTEAFF. Supplemented by reference TRBV19 and TRBJ1-1, the full variable domain reads DGGITQSPKYLFRKEGQNVTLSCEQNLNHDAMYWYRQDPGQGLRLIYYSQIVNDFQKGDIAEGYSVSREKKESFPLTVTSAQKNPTAFYLCASSIVGGLTEAFFGQGTRLTVV.